Included here is one T cell receptor beta chain sequence, with context. Its antigen is unidentified. V lost 0 bases, J lost 5 bases, and 18 bases lay in between. This CDR3 is built from 16 residues. Per the germline V gene, CDR1 is SGHRS and CDR2 is YFSETQ. The sample is drawn from a study of T cell responses to AZD1222 COVID-19 vaccine. Generated by immunoSEQ multiplex PCR, the TCRdb table keeps only in-frame clones and is missing some. Among about 190,000 clones listed, roughly 93% were seen once. Study-level results: Spike was spanned by vaccine-associated CD4 TCRs, which were dominant at 160-218 and 743-854.

Sequencing used peripheral blood, obtained on day 0 of AZD1222 vaccination. The receptor comes from an adult in good health. This chain links TRBV5-1 with TRBJ2-7; D gene unclear. The CDR3, as DNA: TGCGCCAGCAGCTTGGTGCCGGCAGGTGAAAGGAACGAGCAGTACTTC. Amino acids: CASSLVPAGERNEQYF. Together with reference TRBV5-1 and TRBJ2-7, the CDR3 gives the full variable domain: KAGVTQTPRYLIKTRGQQVTLSCSPISGHRSVSWYQQTPGQGLQFLFEYFSETQRNKGNFPGRFSGRQFSNSRSEMNVSTLELGDSALYLCASSLVPAGERNEQYFGPGTRLTVT.